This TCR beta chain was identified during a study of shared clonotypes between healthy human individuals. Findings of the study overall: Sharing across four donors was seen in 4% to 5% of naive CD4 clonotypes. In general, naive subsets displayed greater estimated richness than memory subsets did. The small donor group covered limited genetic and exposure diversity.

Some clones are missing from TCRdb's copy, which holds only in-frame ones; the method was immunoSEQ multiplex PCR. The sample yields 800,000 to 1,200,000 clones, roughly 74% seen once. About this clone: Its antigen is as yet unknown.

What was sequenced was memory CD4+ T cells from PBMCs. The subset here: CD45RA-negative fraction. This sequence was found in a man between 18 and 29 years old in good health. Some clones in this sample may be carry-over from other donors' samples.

The CDR3 coding sequence is TGTGCCAGCTCACCACCCTTCTTGGAGACCCAGTACTTC. Its translation is CASSPPFLETQYF. This rearrangement joins TRBV18 to TRBJ2-5, with no clear D. Looked up from germline, CDR1 is KGHSH and CDR2 is LQKENI. CDR3 length equals 13 residues. The V gene lost 0 bases and the J gene lost 5 bases, with 7 bases spanning the gap.